What follows describes a single TCR beta chain. Antigen unknown. The data originate from a study of cytomegalovirus exposure and HLA in healthy donors. CDR1 is KGHSH and CDR2 is LQKENI in the germline V gene. The ends were cut back, 1 base at V and 6 bases at J, with 13 bases in the middle. The CDR3 is 15 amino acids. Findings of the study overall: It was taken for granted in presence/absence analyses that sequencing depth across donors was roughly uniform.

The PCR was carried out with 60 Vbeta primers and 13 Jbeta primers. Some clones are missing from TCRdb's copy, which holds only in-frame ones; the method was immunoSEQ multiplex PCR. This sample has roughly 120,000 clones, with about 80% found just once. The chain couples TRBV18 to TRBJ1-5, with a weak D call TRBD1 (6 bases). This receptor was obtained from a man in his forties in good health and CMV-seronegative. The specimen was PBMCs. CDR3 nucleotide sequence: TGTGCCAGCTCACCACGCAACAGGGATGGTCAGCCCCAGCATTTT. Translated, it gives CASSPRNRDGQPQHF.